These 2 T cell receptor beta chains share one sample of origin, sequenced in a study of shared clonotypes between healthy human individuals. Using immunoSEQ multiplex PCR, the repertoire was profiled, and TCRdb retains in-frame clones only, with some absent. The sample contains 1.5 million to 1.9 million clones, 95% to 99% of which appear only once. The sample consisted of naive CD4+ T cells sorted from blood. Subset: CD45RA+ positively selected. The receptors were sampled from a man aged 30-40 years in good health.

As concerns this clone: The same CDR3 can be traced to other DNA sequences in this sample. This chain joins TRBV18 and TRBJ2-3, with 9 bases lining up with TRBD2. Germline loops: CDR1 KGHSH, CDR2 LQKENI. CDR3 length: 15 amino acids. The V and J ends lost 1 base and 2 bases, in that order; junction bases with no gene match: 1. CDR3 DNA: TGTGCCAGCTCACCACTAGCGGGAGTCACAGATACGCAGTATTTT. Protein: CASSPLAGVTDTQYF.

This chain uses TRBV28 with TRBJ2-7; the match to TRBD2 covers 11 bases. There are 15 residues in the CDR3. Germline CDR1 is MDHEN and CDR2 is SYDVKM. V trimming: 8 bases; J trimming: 2 bases; junction bases outside the gene matches: 8. The CDR3: CASFPGTSGTYEQYF. The CDR3 DNA reads TGTGCCAGCTTCCCGGGGACTAGCGGCACCTACGAGCAGTACTTC. Filled out from reference TRBV28 and TRBJ2-7, the complete variable domain reads DVKVTQSSRYLVKRTGEKVFLECVQDMDHENMFWYRQDPGLGLRLIYFSYDVKMKEKGDIPEGYSVSREKKERFSLILESASTNQTSMYLCASFPGTSGTYEQYFGPGTRLTVT.